This T cell receptor (beta chain) was captured by sequencing in a study of T cells in localized non-small cell lung cancer. Findings and caveats of the study: A single tumor region was sequenced, leaving heterogeneity possible. The appearance of a median roughly 61 of the top 100 tumor clones was seen in adjacent lung. Maximal T cell clonality occurred in uninvolved adjacent lung, with tumor ranking below it.

Points on this clone: The antigen remains undetermined.

Measured with immunoSEQ multiplex PCR; TCRdb has only the in-frame clones, and not every one. The table shows about 54,000 clones, with about four fifths occurring only once. Losses at the gene ends were 5 bases for V and 2 bases for J; bases not matched to a gene: 2. CDR1 and CDR2 (germline): MNHEY, SMNVEV (reference sequence). The CDR3 covers 13 residues. The sequence derives from an older female donor with stage II squamous cell lung carcinoma. The sequencing here drew on peripheral blood, taken before any cancer treatment. The chain combines TRBV27 with TRBJ2-7, with 8 bases identical to TRBD2. CDR3: CASSTAGAYEQYF. As DNA, the CDR3 is TGTGCCAGCAGTACAGCGGGGGCCTACGAGCAGTACTTC.